This is a list of T cell receptor beta chains from one sample in a study of T cells after yellow fever vaccination. One entry per CDR3 protein, called by TCRdb with MiXCR from the 5' RACE reads. The table shows about 350,000 distinct CDR3 sequences, with around 8.1% occurring only once. The sequencing here drew on PBMCs, taken roughly seven weeks after the first yellow fever vaccination. Receptors were obtained from a man between 18 and 35 years old who received the YFV17D yellow fever vaccine. CDR3s include the opening cysteine and the closing phenylalanine or tryptophan. The D gene is left open where the match is weak. Some rows have no size entry. The others give once, few or many, or a class for an expanded clone.

v_call: TRBV20-1
j_call: TRBJ2-7
d_call: .
clone_size: .
cdr3_aa: CSAQTGTNSYEQYF
cdr3_nt: TGCAGTGCTCAAACCGGGACAAACTCCTACGAGCAGTACTTC

v_call: TRBV20-1
j_call: TRBJ2-1
d_call: .
clone_size: .
cdr3_aa: CSARTVSYNEQFF
cdr3_nt: TGCAGTGCAAGGACTGTCTCCTACAATGAGCAGTTCTTC

v_call: TRBV7-2
j_call: TRBJ1-6
d_call: .
clone_size: few
cdr3_aa: CASSLARQGGLHF
cdr3_nt: TGTGCCAGCAGCTTAGCGCGTCAGGGAGGTCTCCACTTT

v_call: TRBV12-3/TRBV12-4
j_call: TRBJ1-6
d_call: .
clone_size: few
cdr3_aa: CASSFGGLSPLHF
cdr3_nt: TGTGCCAGCAGTTTCGGGGGACTTTCACCCCTCCACTTT

v_call: TRBV29-1
j_call: TRBJ2-5
d_call: .
clone_size: few
cdr3_aa: CSGSRDAPQGTQYF
cdr3_nt: TGCAGCGGGAGCCGGGACGCCCCTCAAGGGACCCAGTACTTC

v_call: TRBV6-1
j_call: TRBJ2-1
d_call: .
clone_size: .
cdr3_aa: CASSKQYNEQFF
cdr3_nt: TGTGCCAGCAGTAAGCAGTACAATGAGCAGTTCTTC

v_call: TRBV7-2
j_call: TRBJ1-3
d_call: .
clone_size: .
cdr3_aa: CASSSRPGNTIYF
cdr3_nt: TGTGCCAGCAGCTCCCGACCTGGAAACACCATATATTTT

v_call: TRBV14
j_call: TRBJ2-3
d_call: .
clone_size: .
cdr3_aa: CASSPAIPRTDTQYF
cdr3_nt: TGTGCCAGCAGCCCCGCGATCCCCCGCACAGATACGCAGTATTTT

v_call: TRBV9
j_call: TRBJ1-2
d_call: .
clone_size: many
cdr3_aa: CASSVVGTYYGYTF
cdr3_nt: TGTGCCAGCAGCGTAGTTGGGACCTACTATGGCTACACCTTC

v_call: TRBV6-5
j_call: TRBJ2-5
d_call: .
clone_size: .
cdr3_aa: CASRQDPMETQYF
cdr3_nt: TGTGCCAGCAGACAGGACCCAATGGAGACCCAGTACTTC

v_call: TRBV20-1
j_call: TRBJ2-7
d_call: .
clone_size: .
cdr3_aa: CSAQESSFLYEQYF
cdr3_nt: TGCAGTGCTCAGGAATCTAGTTTCCTCTACGAGCAGTACTTC

v_call: TRBV28
j_call: TRBJ1-1
d_call: .
clone_size: .
cdr3_aa: CASSLPGRETEAFF
cdr3_nt: TGTGCCAGCAGCCTACCGGGAAGAGAAACTGAAGCTTTCTTT

v_call: TRBV20-1
j_call: TRBJ2-1
d_call: TRBD2
clone_size: .
cdr3_aa: CCARDRLAGGANEQFF
cdr3_nt: TGCTGTGCTAGAGACCGACTAGCGGGGGGGGCCAATGAGCAGTTCTTC

v_call: TRBV7-3
j_call: TRBJ1-1
d_call: .
clone_size: .
cdr3_aa: CASSEDGYTEAFF
cdr3_nt: TGTGCCAGCAGCGAGGACGGATACACTGAAGCTTTCTTT

v_call: TRBV5-1
j_call: TRBJ2-1
d_call: .
clone_size: .
cdr3_aa: CASSQGGPYNEQFF
cdr3_nt: TGCGCCAGCAGCCAGGGGGGGCCCTACAATGAGCAGTTCTTC

v_call: TRBV6-2/TRBV6-3
j_call: TRBJ2-2
d_call: .
clone_size: .
cdr3_aa: CASSYDTTNTGELFF
cdr3_nt: TGTGCCAGCAGTTACGACACCACGAACACCGGGGAGCTGTTTTTT

v_call: TRBV2
j_call: TRBJ1-5
d_call: TRBD1
clone_size: many
cdr3_aa: CASSEQGARDQPQHF
cdr3_nt: TGTGCCAGCAGCGAACAGGGGGCGCGTGATCAGCCCCAGCATTTT

v_call: TRBV6-1
j_call: TRBJ1-1
d_call: .
clone_size: .
cdr3_aa: CASRLIVNTEAFF
cdr3_nt: TGTGCCAGCAGGCTCATTGTTAACACTGAAGCTTTCTTT

v_call: TRBV11-2
j_call: TRBJ2-6
d_call: .
clone_size: few
cdr3_aa: CASSLFRPGANVLTF
cdr3_nt: TGTGCCAGCAGCCTGTTTCGGCCGGGGGCCAACGTCCTGACTTTC

v_call: TRBV7-6
j_call: TRBJ2-1
d_call: TRBD2
clone_size: .
cdr3_aa: CASSFSTSGGAGEQFF
cdr3_nt: TGTGCCAGCAGCTTTTCGACTAGCGGGGGGGCCGGTGAGCAGTTCTTC

v_call: TRBV7-9
j_call: TRBJ1-5
d_call: .
clone_size: many
cdr3_aa: CASSLKDQPQHF
cdr3_nt: TGTGCCAGCAGCTTAAAAGATCAGCCCCAGCATTTT

v_call: TRBV7-8
j_call: TRBJ1-1
d_call: .
clone_size: few
cdr3_aa: CASSRGRGAFF
cdr3_nt: TGTGCCAGCAGCAGAGGTCGGGGAGCTTTCTTT

v_call: TRBV6-5
j_call: TRBJ2-3
d_call: .
clone_size: few
cdr3_aa: CASRKTDTQYF
cdr3_nt: TGTGCCAGCAGGAAAACAGATACGCAGTATTTT

v_call: TRBV29-1
j_call: TRBJ1-2
d_call: TRBD1
clone_size: few
cdr3_aa: CSVEKTGGGNGYTF
cdr3_nt: TGCAGCGTTGAAAAGACAGGGGGCGGCAATGGCTACACCTTC

v_call: TRBV7-2
j_call: TRBJ2-1
d_call: TRBD2
clone_size: few
cdr3_aa: CASSLDGGGENEQFF
cdr3_nt: TGTGCCAGCAGCTTAGATGGCGGGGGGGAAAATGAGCAGTTCTTC

v_call: TRBV12-3/TRBV12-4
j_call: TRBJ2-5
d_call: .
clone_size: few
cdr3_aa: CASTLGSGLKTQYF
cdr3_nt: TGTGCCAGCACCCTTGGATCGGGCTTAAAGACCCAGTACTTC

v_call: TRBV19
j_call: TRBJ2-3
d_call: .
clone_size: many
cdr3_aa: CASSSLSADTQYF
cdr3_nt: TGTGCCAGTAGTAGCTTAAGTGCAGATACGCAGTATTTT

v_call: TRBV12-3/TRBV12-4
j_call: TRBJ2-2
d_call: .
clone_size: few
cdr3_aa: CASSLNAGGAGELFF
cdr3_nt: TGTGCCAGCAGTTTAAATGCAGGGGGGGCCGGGGAGCTGTTTTTT